These 9 T cell receptor beta chains were all obtained from the same sample, sequenced in a study of beta chain features in type 1 diabetes. Study-level results: TCRB CDR3 length was moderately but significantly reduced in all four CD4+ subsets of Type 1 diabetes patients.

No antigen has been identified for these receptors. Expressed TCRB transcripts were sequenced because the isolated RNA had all been reverse transcribed beforehand. Data came from immunoSEQ multiplex PCR; TCRdb stores just in-frame clones and leaves some out. The sample has about 650,000 clones, roughly an eighth seen once. Material for sequencing was naive CD4+ T cells from blood. The source of these receptors is a young man with type 1 diabetes.

This clone came up a few times. The rearrangement uses TRBV5-1 and TRBJ2-3; TRBD1 might be the D (5 bases). Germline loops: CDR1 SGHRS, CDR2 YFSETQ. The CDR3 extends over 14 amino acids. V gave up 0 bases and J gave up 6 bases, with 11 bases separating them. CDR3 nucleotides: TGCGCCAGCAGCTTGGCCTCAGGGTGGGATACGCAGTATTTT. This translates into CASSLASGWDTQYF.

The sample holds a few counts of this clone. Other DNA sequences of this sample code for an identical CDR3. This chain connects TRBV5-1 to TRBJ2-7, with a weak D call TRBD2 (5 bases). The V gene's germline CDR1 is SGHRS and CDR2 YFSETQ. Trimming shortened V by 0 bases and J by 1 base, and 11 bases separated the two germline ends. CDR3 length: 15 residues. The CDR3 DNA reads TGCGCCAGCAGCTTGGGAGGGCTCCCTTCCTACGAGCAGTACTTC. Residues: CASSLGGLPSYEQYF. Supplemented by reference TRBV5-1 and TRBJ2-7, the full variable domain reads KAGVTQTPRYLIKTRGQQVTLSCSPISGHRSVSWYQQTPGQGLQFLFEYFSETQRNKGNFPGRFSGRQFSNSRSEMNVSTLELGDSALYLCASSLGGLPSYEQYFGPGTRLTVT.

This clone was seen a few times. V usage is TRBV9 and J usage is TRBJ2-1; the match to TRBD2 covers 8 bases. The V and J ends lost 3 bases and 7 bases, in that order; junction bases with no gene match: 9. CDR3 length: 15 amino acids. Looked up from germline, CDR1 is SGDLS and CDR2 is YYNGEE. CDR3 amino acids: CASSAPSGRPNEQFF. The DNA for the CDR3 is TGTGCCAGCAGCGCCCCTAGCGGGCGGCCAAATGAGCAGTTCTTC.

This clone showed up just a few times. The chain joins TRBV6-6 to TRBJ2-7; D is ambiguous. CDR1 is MNHNY, CDR2 SVGAGI, per germline (reference sequence). Deletions cut 5 bases from V and 6 bases from J, with 11 bases between. The CDR3 loop spans 12 amino acids. The DNA of the CDR3 is TGTGCCAGCAGTACTTCTGAGTTCGAGCAGTACTTC. Protein: CASSTSEFEQYF.

The V gene is TRBV2, the J gene TRBJ2-1; 10 positions agree with TRBD2. CDR3 size: 16 residues. J gave up 10 bases and V 2 bases, and 11 bases lay outside the gene matches. Germline CDR1 is SNHLY and CDR2 is FYNNEI. The CDR3 nucleotides read TGTGCCAGCAGTGAACGACTAGCGGGCGTCAAAAACGAGCAGTTCTTC. This sequence encodes CASSERLAGVKNEQFF.

This clone turned up a few times. V usage is TRBV11-2 and J usage is TRBJ2-7; 13 nucleotides match TRBD2. With 5 bases clipped from V and 1 base from J, the junction kept 5 bases outside the gene matches. The CDR3 is made up of 16 amino acids. CDR1 is SGHAT, CDR2 FQNNGV, per germline. The CDR3 nucleotides are TGTGCCAGCAGCCCCCGACTAGCGGGGGGTTCCTACGAGCAGTACTTC. Its protein is CASSPRLAGGSYEQYF. The full variable domain, with the rest looked up from reference TRBV11-2 and TRBJ2-7, is EAGVAQSPRYKIIEKRQSVAFWCNPISGHATLYWYQQILGQGPKLLIQFQNNGVVDDSQLPKDRFSAERLKGVDSTLKIQPAKLEDSAVYLCASSPRLAGGSYEQYFGPGTRLTVT.

This clone came up a few times. The rearrangement links TRBV6-5 to TRBJ2-7; 7 bases line up with TRBD1. CDR3 length: 14 residues. The germline V gene encodes CDR1 MNHEY and CDR2 SVGAGI. J was trimmed by 4 bases and V by 4 bases; bases with no gene match: 7. The CDR3, as DNA: TGTGCCAGCAGTTCCCGACAGGGAGAATACGAGCAGTACTTC. Residues: CASSSRQGEYEQYF.

The rearrangement joins TRBV30 to TRBJ1-2; 9 bases line up with TRBD1. With V trimmed by 0 bases and J by 2 bases, 4 bases remained unmatched. Germline V gene data show CDR1 as GTSNPN and CDR2 as SVGIG (reference sequence). The CDR3 covers 15 residues. The CDR3 here is CAWSVWDRENYGYTF. The CDR3 DNA is TGTGCCTGGAGTGTATGGGACAGGGAGAACTATGGCTACACCTTC.

The V gene is TRBV29-1, the J gene TRBJ1-1, with 8 bases lining up with TRBD1. This CDR3 contains 16 residues. The germline gives CDR1 SQVTM, CDR2 ANQGSEA. Trimming at V came to 7 bases and at J to 0 bases, leaving 13 bases not matched to a gene. This CDR3 reads CSAGDPGGGMNTEAFF. CDR3 sequence (DNA): TGCAGCGCCGGGGATCCAGGGGGCGGGATGAACACTGAAGCTTTCTTT.